This T cell receptor (beta chain) was found in a study of CD8 T cells in ankylosing spondylitis. The study, taken as a whole, reports: Disease-linked clones displayed a CD8+ phenotype and appeared relatively rarely in peripheral blood. A motif of 7 to 9 highly homologous TCR beta variants was seen as apparently characteristic of ankylosing spondylitis blood. Disease-associated clones were reportedly significantly overrepresented in matched ankylosing spondylitis synovial fluid.

A few counts support this clonotype. Antigen unknown. Construction of TCR beta libraries was performed using quantitative 5'-RACE with molecular barcodes. TCRdb used MiXCR to reprocess the 5' RACE reads, holding one entry per CDR3 protein. The table includes roughly 220,000 distinct CDR3 sequences, 15% to 20% detected once. CDR1 is LNHNV and CDR2 is YYDKDF in the germline V gene (reference sequence). V lost 6 bases, J lost 3 bases, and 19 bases lay in between. The CDR3 covers 16 residues. This TCR was sampled from a male donor with ankylosing spondylitis. The chain is built from TRBV15 and TRBJ2-3; D is ambiguous. The sequenced sample consisted of blood, either unsorted or a sorted T cell fraction (not recorded which). CDR3 nucleotides: TGTGCCACCAGTCAACCAATGACTTTTCAAACAGATACGCAGTATTTT. It encodes CATSQPMTFQTDTQYF.